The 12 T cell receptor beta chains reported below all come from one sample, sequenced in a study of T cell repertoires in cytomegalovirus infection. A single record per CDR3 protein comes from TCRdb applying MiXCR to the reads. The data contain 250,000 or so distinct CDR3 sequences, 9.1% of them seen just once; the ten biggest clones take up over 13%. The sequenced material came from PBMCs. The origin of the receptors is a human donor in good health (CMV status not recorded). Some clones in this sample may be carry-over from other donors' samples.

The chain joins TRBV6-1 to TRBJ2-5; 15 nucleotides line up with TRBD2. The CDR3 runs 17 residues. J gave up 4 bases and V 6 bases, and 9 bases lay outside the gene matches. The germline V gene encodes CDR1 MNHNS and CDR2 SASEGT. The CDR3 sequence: CASRPGLAGGGAETQYF. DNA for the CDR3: TGTGCCAGCAGGCCGGGACTAGCGGGAGGAGGAGCAGAGACCCAGTACTTC.

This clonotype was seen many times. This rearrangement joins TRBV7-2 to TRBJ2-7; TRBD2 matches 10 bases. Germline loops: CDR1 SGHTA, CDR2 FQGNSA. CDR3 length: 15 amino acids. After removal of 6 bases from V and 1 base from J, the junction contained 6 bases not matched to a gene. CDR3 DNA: TGTGCCAGCAGAGGGGGGACTAGCGCTTCCTACGAGCAGTACTTC. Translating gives CASRGGTSASYEQYF.

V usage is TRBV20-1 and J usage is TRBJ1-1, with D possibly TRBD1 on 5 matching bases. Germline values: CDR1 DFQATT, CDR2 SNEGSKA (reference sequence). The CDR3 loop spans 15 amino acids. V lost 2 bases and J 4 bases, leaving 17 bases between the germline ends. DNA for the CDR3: TGCAGTGCTAGACTTCCTTGGGGAGGGGCCACTGAAGCTTTCTTT. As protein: CSARLPWGGATEAFF.

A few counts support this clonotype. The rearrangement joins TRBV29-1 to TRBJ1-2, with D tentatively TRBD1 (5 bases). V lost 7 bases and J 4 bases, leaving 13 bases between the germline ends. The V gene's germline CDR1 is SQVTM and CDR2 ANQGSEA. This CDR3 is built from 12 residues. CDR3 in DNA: TGCAGCGCCCGGGAGGGGACCTATGGCTACACCTTC. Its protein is CSAREGTYGYTF.

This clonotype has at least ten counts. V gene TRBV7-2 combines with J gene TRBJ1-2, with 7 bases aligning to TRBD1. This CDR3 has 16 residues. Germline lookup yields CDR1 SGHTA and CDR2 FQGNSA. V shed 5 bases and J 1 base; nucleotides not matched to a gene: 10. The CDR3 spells CASSGSRQGHNYGYTF. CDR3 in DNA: TGTGCCAGCAGCGGCTCCCGACAGGGACATAACTATGGCTACACCTTC.

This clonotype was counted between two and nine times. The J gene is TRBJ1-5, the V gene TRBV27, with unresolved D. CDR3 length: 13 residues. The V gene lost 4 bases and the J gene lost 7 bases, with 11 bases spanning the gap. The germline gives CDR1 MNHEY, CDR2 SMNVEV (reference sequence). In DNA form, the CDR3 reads TGTGCCAGCAGTTCCGAACCCCGACAGCCCCAGCATTTT. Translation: CASSSEPRQPQHF.

In DNA, the CDR3 is TGTGCCAGCAGACACAGGGATAGCAATCAGCCCCAGCATTTT. The encoded protein is CASRHRDSNQPQHF. This chain uses TRBV28 with TRBJ1-5; maybe TRBD1 (6 bases). Trimming removed 6 bases from V and 0 bases from J, with 9 bases in between. This CDR3 contains 14 residues. CDR1 is MDHEN and CDR2 is SYDVKM in the germline V gene.

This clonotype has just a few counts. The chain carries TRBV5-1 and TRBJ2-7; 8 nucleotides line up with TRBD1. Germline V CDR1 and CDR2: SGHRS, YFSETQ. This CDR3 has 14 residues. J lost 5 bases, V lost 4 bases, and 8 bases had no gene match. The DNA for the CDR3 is TGCGCCAGCAGCATCGGACAGGGAAAGGACGAGCAGTACTTC. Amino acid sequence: CASSIGQGKDEQYF. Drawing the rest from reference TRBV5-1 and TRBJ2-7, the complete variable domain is KAGVTQTPRYLIKTRGQQVTLSCSPISGHRSVSWYQQTPGQGLQFLFEYFSETQRNKGNFPGRFSGRQFSNSRSEMNVSTLELGDSALYLCASSIGQGKDEQYFGPGTRLTVT.

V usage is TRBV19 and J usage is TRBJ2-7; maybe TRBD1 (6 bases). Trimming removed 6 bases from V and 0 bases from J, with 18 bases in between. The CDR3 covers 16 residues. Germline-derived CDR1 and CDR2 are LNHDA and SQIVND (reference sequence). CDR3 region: CASSAGVRDSSYEQYF. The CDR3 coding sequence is TGTGCCAGTAGCGCAGGGGTTCGTGACAGCTCCTACGAGCAGTACTTC.

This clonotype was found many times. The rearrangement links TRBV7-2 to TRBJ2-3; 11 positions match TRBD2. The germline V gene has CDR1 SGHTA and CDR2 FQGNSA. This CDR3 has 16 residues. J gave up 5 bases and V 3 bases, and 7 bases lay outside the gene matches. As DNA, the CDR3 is TGTGCCAGCAGCTTTAAACTAGCGGGGGTTGGAGATACGCAGTATTTT. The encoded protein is CASSFKLAGVGDTQYF.

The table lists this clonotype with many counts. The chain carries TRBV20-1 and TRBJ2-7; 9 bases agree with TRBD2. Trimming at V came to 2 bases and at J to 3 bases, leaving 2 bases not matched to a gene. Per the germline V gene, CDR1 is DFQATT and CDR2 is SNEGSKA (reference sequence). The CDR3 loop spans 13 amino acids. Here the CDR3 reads CSARFSGGYEQYF. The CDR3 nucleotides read TGCAGTGCTAGATTTAGCGGGGGCTACGAGCAGTACTTC.

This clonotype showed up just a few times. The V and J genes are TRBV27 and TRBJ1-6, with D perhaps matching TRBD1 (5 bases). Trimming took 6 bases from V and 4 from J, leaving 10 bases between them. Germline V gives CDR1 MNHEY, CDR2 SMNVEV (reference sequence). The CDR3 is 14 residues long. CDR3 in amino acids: CASSRGDYNSPLHF. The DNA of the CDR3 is TGTGCCAGCAGCAGAGGGGATTATAATTCACCCCTCCACTTT.